The present entry profiles one T cell receptor beta chain with its context. The antigen it binds to is not known. The sample is drawn from a study of cytomegalovirus exposure and HLA in healthy donors (dated by TCRdb to the late 2010s). Background on the whole study: An earlier analysis of 587 of the donors reported roughly 300 Gb of sequence data and 117 million unique TCR beta sequences from 150 million to 200 million T cells. The later analysis used no new phenotypic data to find candidate immune exposures, relying instead on TCR beta sequences and their occurrence across donors. Along with the approximately 670-subject first cohort, a separate validation cohort of over a hundred different subjects was used. The genetic ancestry cluster associated with self-reported Caucasian donors included 80% to 90% of the roughly 380 genotyped donors. An earlier analysis of fewer than 700 of the donors applied high-throughput TCR beta sequencing to assess whether each TCR beta V gene segment acted as functional or pseudogenic. High-throughput TCR immunosequencing, statistical association of individual TCRs with disease status, and machine learning were combined to predict cytomegalovirus infection status. Using immunosequencing, the study profiled T cell repertoires from 640 or so subjects and related those repertoires to cytomegalovirus serostatus. Donor age, sex, ethnicity and CMV serostatus were collected together with the repertoire data. On average, around 200,000 unique TCR beta nucleotide sequences were sequenced per donor among 350 to 400 genotyped donors of the cohort, with roughly 20% of those sequences being non-productive. HLA typing covered class I and class II loci at four-digit resolution. In a later genetic analysis, genome-wide SNP genotypes for about three fifths of the roughly 670 donors were used, and that subset was treated as a discovery cohort. The aim of the study was to test whether cataloging public T cell receptors could identify signatures of past pathogen exposure. Typing coverage differed by locus: A, B, C, DRB1 and DQB1 were typed in roughly 629-630 donors, DQA1 in around 500, DPA1 in 600 to 610, and DPB1 in 472. A later analysis re-analyzed previously published TCR beta repertoires from roughly 690 donors and added high-resolution HLA genotyping to study TCR occurrence patterns. Approximately 300 gigabases of sequencing data and approximately 91 million unique TCR sequences made up an early release that covered approximately 700 HLA-typed donors. All discovery cohort repertoires had been generated using a single sequencing platform. A handful of DR-DQ haplotypes were treated as single units for association and clustering because of strong linkage in the cohort.

The cohort was made up of roughly 670 healthy bone marrow donors. At the time of sampling, every cohort member was nominally healthy, though immune exposures that went unrecorded were likely present. The donor tested CMV seronegative, placing the donor among the approximately 360 seronegative members of the cohort. A peripheral blood sample was provided by each donor, and peripheral blood mononuclear cells were used for TCR beta sequencing. Genomic DNA extraction from the blood cell samples was performed with the Qiagen DNeasy Blood Extraction Kit. Library preparation used the immunoSEQ multiplex PCR assay. For the multiplex PCR, a mixture combining 60 forward primers for TCR Vbeta segments and 13 reverse primers for TCR Jbeta segments was used. A multiplex PCR assay on genomic DNA amplified the CDR3 region of rearranged TCR beta genes. The Illumina HiSeq System was used to sequence the amplified TCR beta libraries as 87-base-pair reads. Under the source paper's analysis protocol: A later analysis counted about 80 million unique TCR beta chains across the 666 repertoires, and about 10 million of these chains were shared by at least two donors. A nearest-neighbor algorithm error-corrected the raw reads and collapsed the reads into unique sequences, merging closely related sequences to remove PCR and sequencing errors. V, D and J gene segments were assigned by aligning CDR3 sequences to IMGT reference sequences. For a sequence to be retained, a match of at least six nucleotides to both a V gene segment and a J gene segment was required. A rearrangement was called productive if the CDR3 had no stop codons and remained in frame with V and J, and every other rearrangement was called non-productive. CDR3 was defined according to IMGT convention as the region running from the second conserved V-encoded cysteine to the conserved J-encoded phenylalanine. In an earlier analysis of more than 550 of the donors, sequences lacking an unambiguous match to a single V gene segment were excluded. An earlier analysis of several hundred of the donors called V segments functional above 56.7% productive rearrangements and segregating when the between-donor standard deviation exceeded 5%. To diagnose cytomegalovirus status from the catalog of TCR beta chain sequences, a statistical classification framework was built. V and J gene assignment, in a later analysis, came from comparing TCR nucleotide sequences with IMGT/GENE-DB human TR gene sequences. The TCRdist pipeline was used in a later analysis to assign CDR3 sequences and most-parsimonious VDJ recombination scenarios. In a later analysis, each TCR beta chain was defined by its CDR3 amino acid sequence together with its V-gene family, and reads lacking a unique V-gene family were excluded. In a later analysis, approximately 590 highly shared, low-generation-probability nucleotide sequences were removed to address suspected cross-contamination and a sequencing artifact. For each public chain, a later analysis derived a clonal expansion index from normalized ranks of inferred template counts within each repertoire. A later analysis computed generation probabilities with a VDJ recombination model fitted to out-of-frame rearrangements, and checked the results against IGoR. In a later analysis, TCR-TCR, TCR-HLA and TCR-CMV co-occurrence was scored with hypergeometric tests, and a repertoire-size bias correction was applied to TCR pairs. A later analysis estimated false discovery rates by permuting HLA or CMV assignments 20 times. In a later analysis, co-occurring TCRs were grouped with DBSCAN, and TCRdist sequence similarity was added when clustering was performed within HLA-allele-positive subsets. For co-occurrence clustering, repertoires with fewer than 30,000 or more than 120,000 public chains were excluded, along with 5 or 6 repertoires with anomalous nucleotide sharing. Here the immuneACCESS table is served through TCRdb, limited to in-frame sequences with V and J called. Missing clones are a known gap in these copies; in checked studies unresolved V genes cover under half, and the rest lacks a known reason. The V and J calls and clone size are taken from that table; D and trimming were inferred from the DNA. The sample table holds 150,000 to 200,000 clones. About 6.8% of the sample goes to the ten largest clones.

The paper's findings and limits, for the study overall: The classifier was reported to diagnose cytomegalovirus status with high specificity and sensitivity in both the original cohort and the validation cohort. According to a later analysis, TCR association rates differed among HLA loci, with DRB1 alleles showing the most associated TCRs and HLA-C alleles showing the fewest. When HLA alleles, especially DR and DQ, strongly co-occurred, attributing TCR associations to individual alleles was difficult. A further reported finding was that TCR beta sequences accurately predicted the HLA-A and HLA-B alleles for most subjects in the first cohort. Most TCR sequences were seen in very few donors, while some public TCRs were found in many individuals. Compared with the roughly 710-donor mean, donors in an Asian-associated ancestry cluster had fewer N-insertions in productive TCRs, according to a later genetic analysis. Correlated functional status among segregating V segments might be attributable to linkage disequilibrium, but an unknown experimental factor could not be ruled out. Specific HLA alleles were associated with over 15,000 TCR beta sequences at a false discovery rate of 0.05 in a later analysis. The sequencing pipeline was judged likely to have produced a cluster of highly shared sequence variants as a technical artifact. Because HLA typing was missing for some donors at each locus, association tests included only the typed subset. CMV serostatus was the only immune exposure information available for the cohort. In vitro tests confirmed that a few of the cytomegalovirus-associated TCR beta chains recognize cytomegalovirus antigens. An earlier analysis of 587 of the donors showed that most TCR beta V segments appeared in productive rearrangements either about 87% or about 30% of the time, which broadly matched IMGT annotations. This cohort had only TCR beta chains sequenced, and the lack of alpha or paired-chain data limited which features could be detected. In a later genetic analysis, a missense DCLRE1C variant was associated with V-gene and J-gene trimming of TCR beta chains, and the association was replicated in an independent cohort. The study gave a list of roughly 150 TCR beta chains associated with cytomegalovirus. In a later analysis, several top co-occurrence clusters were reported to appear linked to parvovirus B19, influenza, CMV and Epstein-Barr virus. The authors suggested that the approach could potentially be generalized to other disease states and immunological phenotypes. In a later analysis, HLA-associated TCR beta chains were found to be more clonally expanded and to have lower generation probabilities than equally common non-associated chains. Most CMV-associated TCR beta chains appeared to be HLA-restricted in a later analysis, and the HLA associations seemed to be driven largely by CMV exposure. Presence/absence analyses assumed roughly uniform sequencing depth across donors, an assumption that may not hold. Because counts were too low, about 15 rarely observed V segments, including chromosome 9 orphons, were left out of the earlier analysis of approximately 500 of the donors.

Sequenced: PBMCs. The TCR sequence derives from a man aged 30-40 years in good health and CMV-seronegative.

The DNA sequence follows: TGTGCCAGCACCCGGTCCTCGGGGGGTATCTCCTACGAGCAGTACTTC. Translated, this is CASTRSSGGISYEQYF. This chain is built from TRBV7-8 and TRBJ2-7, with TRBD2 identical over 7 junction bases. Trimming takes 7 bases off V and 0 bases off J; junction bases not matched to a gene: 12. CDR1 and CDR2 are drawn from the germline V gene: SGHVS, FQNEAQ. The CDR3 covers 16 residues, taking in both the cysteine and the phenylalanine. The CDR3 DNA has 48 bases and is translated from base 1. Reference TRBV7-8 and TRBJ2-7 proteins supply the regions before and after the CDR3; the full variable domain is: GAGVSQSPRYKVAKRGQDVALRCDPISGHVSLFWYQQALGQGPEFLTYFQNEAQLDKSGLPSDRFFAERPEGSVSTLKIQRTQQEDSAVYLCASTRSSGGISYEQYFGPGTRLTVT.